This T cell receptor beta chain derives from a study of OX40 agonist ivuxolimab in advanced cancers. Study information: People who had prior anti-PD-1, anti-PD-L1 or anti-CTLA-4 therapy could take part, and around 43% had some. Study-level results: CD8+ T cells were the subset that, on average, had more expanded clones than CD4+. In the expanded peripheral T cells, antigen specificity was never determined.

Germline CDR1 MNHEY, CDR2 SMNVEV (reference sequence). V trimming: 5 bases; J trimming: 3 bases; junction bases outside the gene matches: 5. The CDR3 sequence is 14 residues long. Collection of blood occurred at baseline, at cycle 4 day 1, and at cycle 7 day 1. Produced via immunoSEQ multiplex PCR; TCRdb's table is partial and in-frame only. The sample records about 23,000 clones, 80% to 85% being singletons. About this clone: What it binds is unknown.

This TCR was sampled from an adult with an advanced solid tumor such as melanoma, head and neck, liver or kidney cancer. This chain uses TRBV27 with TRBJ1-2; 8 nucleotides match TRBD1. This specimen consisted of CD4+ or CD8+ T cells sorted from blood, obtained in a trial of the OX40 agonist ivuxolimab. The CDR3 coding sequence is TGTGCCAGCAGTCTCCAACAGGGGGACTATGGCTACACCTTC. Translating it yields CASSLQQGDYGYTF.